The 20 T cell receptor beta chains below were found in one sample sequenced in a study of regulatory T cells in long-lasting Graves disease. CDR3-region Arm-PCR and iRepertoire HTBI primers produced the TCR beta libraries. TCRdb ran MiXCR on the multiplex PCR reads and lists one entry per CDR3 protein. Here the sample spans hundreds of thousands of distinct CDR3 sequences, 16% being singletons. Time point denoted: newly diagnosed GD, antithyroid drugs for less than 3 months. After RNA was extracted from PBMCs, the TCR library was made from it. A further study also used this sample, focusing on T cells in Graves' hyperthyroidism and ophthalmopathy.

Sequenced material: peripheral blood mononuclear cells (PBMCs), taken at new diagnosis, from a patient treated with antithyroid drugs. All receptors derive from a woman aged 25 to 45 with Graves disease.

This clonotype was found many times. This chain uses TRBV2 with TRBJ2-1; D unresolved. The CDR3 sequence is 14 residues long. V lost 4 bases and J 7 bases, leaving 14 bases between the germline ends. Germline V gene data show CDR1 as SNHLY and CDR2 as FYNNEI. In DNA, the CDR3 is TGTGCCAGCAGTGGGGTTGGGTCGTGGAATGAGCAGTTCTTC. Translating it yields CASSGVGSWNEQFF.

The chain combines TRBV10-3 with TRBJ1-2; maybe TRBD1 (6 bases). The germline V gene has CDR1 ENHRY and CDR2 SYGVKD. V was shortened by 2 bases and J by 3 bases, with 13 bases between the two germline ends. This CDR3 has 15 amino acids. The CDR3 sequence is CAISETGSGDYGYTF. In DNA, the CDR3 is TGTGCCATCAGTGAGACAGGGTCGGGAGACTATGGCTACACCTTC.

This clonotype has a count of ten or more. CDR3 in amino acids: CASSLAAVQETQYF. The DNA for the CDR3 is TGTGCCAGCAGCTTGGCCGCGGTTCAAGAGACCCAGTACTTC. The rearrangement links TRBV7-9 to TRBJ2-5; D is unresolved. The CDR3 contains 14 residues. Trimming stripped 3 bases from V and 2 bases from J, with 10 bases between. Germline V CDR1 and CDR2: SEHNR, FQNEAQ (reference sequence).

This clonotype has only a few counts. V is TRBV27 and J is TRBJ2-5; TRBD2 might be the D (5 bases). The germline V and J ends were trimmed by 5 bases and 3 bases, with 16 bases remaining between them. This CDR3 region has 15 residues. Germline assignment: CDR1 MNHEY and CDR2 SMNVEV (reference sequence). The CDR3 DNA is TGTGCCAGCAGTCCTTTTGTGGCGGGTAAAGAGACCCAGTACTTC. Its translation: CASSPFVAGKETQYF.

This clonotype was detected ten times or more. This chain uses TRBV2 with TRBJ1-6; TRBD1 might be the D (5 bases). From germline, CDR1 is SNHLY and CDR2 FYNNEI. This CDR3 contains 13 residues. Trimming removed 6 bases from V and 3 bases from J, with 6 bases in between. In nucleotides, the CDR3 is TGTGCCAGCAGCAGGGACTATAATTCACCCCTCCACTTT. It translates to CASSRDYNSPLHF.

The genes are TRBV6-2 or TRBV6-3 and TRBJ2-1, with TRBD2 matching 11 bases. Germline V gene sequence: CDR1 MNHEY, CDR2 SVGEGT. This CDR3 spans 16 amino acids. The V and J ends lost 6 bases and 3 bases, in that order; junction bases with no gene match: 7. CDR3 sequence (DNA): TGTGCCAGCAGGGTTGCTAGCGGGAGGTTCTACAATGAGCAGTTCTTC. The encoded protein is CASRVASGRFYNEQFF.

Note on this clonotype: This CDR3 fails to terminate in the conserved phenylalanine or tryptophan, so it likely reflects a read error. The DNA is omitted, as the CDR3 cannot be located on it reliably, and the CDR3 follows TCRdb's listing. The chain links TRBV11-1 to TRBJ1-1. The CDR3 is 13 residues long, ends included. Per germline, CDR1 SGHAT and CDR2 FQDESV (reference sequence). CDR3 sequence reads: CASSLERNTEASL.

This clonotype was observed at least ten times. The chain carries TRBV3-1 and TRBJ1-2, with D tentatively TRBD1 (6 bases). Looked up from germline, CDR1 is LGHDT and CDR2 is YNNKEL (reference sequence). The CDR3 consists of 11 residues. The V gene lost 3 bases and the J gene lost 13 bases, with 12 bases spanning the gap. The CDR3 is CASSHGGSPTF. CDR3 DNA: TGTGCCAGCAGCCACGGGGGCTCCCCCACCTTC.

This clonotype appeared many times. This chain joins TRBV29-1 and TRBJ1-4, with a possible D match to TRBD1 (6 bases). Between the trimmed V and J ends, which lost 7 bases and 8 bases, there was a span of 14 bases. Germline CDR1 SQVTM, CDR2 ANQGSEA. The CDR3 consists of 12 residues. The CDR3 sequence is CSARTVGEKLFF. The CDR3, as DNA: TGCAGCGCCCGGACAGTTGGCGAAAAACTGTTTTTT.

The CDR3 is CASSPEGTLSYNEQFF. Here the CDR3 DNA reads TGTGCCAGCTCACCAGAGGGGACACTCTCCTACAATGAGCAGTTCTTC. This sequence joins TRBV18 and TRBJ2-1; D is possibly TRBD1 (6 bases). Germline V gene data show CDR1 as KGHSH and CDR2 as LQKENI. Trimming removed 2 bases from V and 0 bases from J, with 11 bases in between. The CDR3 totals 16 residues.

This clonotype has ten or more counts. This chain connects TRBV2 to TRBJ1-4; D is unclear. The CDR3 totals 15 residues. Germline-derived CDR1 and CDR2 are SNHLY and FYNNEI. V lost 1 base and J lost 0, with 6 bases in between. For the CDR3, the DNA is TGTGCCAGCAGTGAAGGGAGGGCAACTAATGAAAAACTGTTTTTT. It is translated as CASSEGRATNEKLFF.

The chain recombines TRBV24-1 with TRBJ2-1; 9 bases match TRBD2. This CDR3 region has 17 residues. Per germline, CDR1 KGHDR and CDR2 SFDVKD. V lost 3 bases to trimming and J lost 8 bases; unmatched junction nucleotides: 13. In nucleotides, the CDR3 is TGTGCCACCAGTGATGAGGCGGGAGGGCCTGGAATGGATGAGCAGTTCTTC. This encodes CATSDEAGGPGMDEQFF.

This clonotype was seen many times. This chain uses TRBV6-1 with TRBJ2-7; a weak D match, TRBD2 (5 bases). V lost 8 bases and J lost 1, with 9 bases in between. Germline-derived CDR1 and CDR2 are MNHNS and SASEGT. The CDR3 sequence is 12 residues long. CDR3 sequence reads: CASEQRSYEQYF. The CDR3 coding sequence is TGTGCCAGCGAACAGCGGTCCTACGAGCAGTACTTC.

V gene TRBV5-1 combines with J gene TRBJ2-7; TRBD1 matches 7 bases. CDR1 is SGHRS and CDR2 is YFSETQ in the germline V gene. This CDR3 region has 16 residues. Trimming took 0 bases from V and 8 from J; bases not matched to a gene: 14. For the CDR3, the DNA is TGCGCCAGCAGCTTGGATACCGGGACAGTCCCCTTTCAGCAGTACTTC. Translation gives CASSLDTGTVPFQQYF.

The chain links TRBV6-2 or TRBV6-3 to TRBJ2-7; 13 bases line up with TRBD2. Germline V lookup: CDR1 MNHEY, CDR2 SVGEGT. The CDR3 runs to 16 residues. V was clipped by 5 bases and J by 3 bases; unmatched bases: 7. The CDR3 reads CASSRTGLAGFYEQYF. The CDR3 DNA reads as TGTGCCAGCAGTAGAACGGGACTAGCGGGATTCTACGAGCAGTACTTC.

V usage is TRBV5-1 and J usage is TRBJ2-1; 7 positions agree with TRBD2. The J segment lost 10 bases and the V segment lost 1 base, leaving 8 bases of the junction unmatched. Germline V CDR1 and CDR2: SGHRS, YFSETQ. The length of the CDR3 is 14 residues. CDR3 in amino acids: CASSLSGRADEQFF. In DNA, the CDR3 is TGCGCCAGCAGCTTGTCTGGGAGGGCAGACGAGCAGTTCTTC.

About this clonotype itself: Possible read error: a much larger clone is one base away. This chain connects TRBV5-1 to TRBJ2-1, with 7 bases identical to TRBD2. There are 14 residues in the CDR3. Per the germline V gene, CDR1 is SGHRS and CDR2 is YFSETQ. The CDR3 spells CASSVPAGNNEQFF. As DNA, the CDR3 is TGTGCCAGCAGCGTGCCAGCGGGAAACAATGAGCAGTTCTTC.

This clonotype showed up just a few times. V is TRBV18 and J is TRBJ2-1, with D unclear. Germline V gene sequence: CDR1 KGHSH, CDR2 LQKENI. Trimming removed 2 bases from V and 8 bases from J, with 10 bases in between. There are 13 residues in the CDR3. CDR3 sequence (DNA): TGTGCCAGCTCACCAAGGACGACCTATGAGCAGTTCTTC. Amino acids: CASSPRTTYEQFF.

The chain links TRBV12-3 or TRBV12-4 to TRBJ1-6; no reliable D call. The V gene lost 4 bases and the J gene lost 7 bases, with 8 bases spanning the gap. CDR3 length: 13 residues. The CDR3 coding sequence is TGTGCCAGCAGTTCTGAGGGCAATTCACCCCTCCACTTT. Encoded protein: CASSSEGNSPLHF.

In the case of this clonotype: This may stem from a read error, because a much larger clone lies one nucleotide away. This sequence joins TRBV24-1 and TRBJ2-1, with a weak D call TRBD1 (5 bases). The germline gives CDR1 KGHDR, CDR2 SFDVKD. The CDR3 is 14 residues long. Between the trimmed V and J ends, which lost 4 bases and 6 bases, there was a span of 12 bases. The CDR3 is CATSDPGFCNEQFF. The CDR3 region has the DNA TGTGCCACCAGTGACCCAGGGTTCTGCAATGAGCAGTTCTTC.